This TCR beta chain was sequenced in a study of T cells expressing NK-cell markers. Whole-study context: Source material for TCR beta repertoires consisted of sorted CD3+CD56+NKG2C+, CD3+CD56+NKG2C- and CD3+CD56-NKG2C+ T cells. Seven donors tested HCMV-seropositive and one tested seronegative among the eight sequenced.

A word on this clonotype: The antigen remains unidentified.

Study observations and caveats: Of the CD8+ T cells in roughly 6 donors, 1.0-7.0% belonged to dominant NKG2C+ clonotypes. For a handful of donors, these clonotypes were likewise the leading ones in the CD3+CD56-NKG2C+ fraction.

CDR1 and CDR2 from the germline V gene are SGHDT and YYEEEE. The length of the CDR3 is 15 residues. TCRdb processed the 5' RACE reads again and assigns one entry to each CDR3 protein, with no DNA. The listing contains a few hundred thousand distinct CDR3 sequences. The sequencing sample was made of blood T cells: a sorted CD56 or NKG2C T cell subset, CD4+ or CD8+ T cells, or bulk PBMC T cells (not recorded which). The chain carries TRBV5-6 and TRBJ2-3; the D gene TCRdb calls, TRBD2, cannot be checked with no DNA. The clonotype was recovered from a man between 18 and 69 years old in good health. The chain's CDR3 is CASGGLKPSTDTQYF.